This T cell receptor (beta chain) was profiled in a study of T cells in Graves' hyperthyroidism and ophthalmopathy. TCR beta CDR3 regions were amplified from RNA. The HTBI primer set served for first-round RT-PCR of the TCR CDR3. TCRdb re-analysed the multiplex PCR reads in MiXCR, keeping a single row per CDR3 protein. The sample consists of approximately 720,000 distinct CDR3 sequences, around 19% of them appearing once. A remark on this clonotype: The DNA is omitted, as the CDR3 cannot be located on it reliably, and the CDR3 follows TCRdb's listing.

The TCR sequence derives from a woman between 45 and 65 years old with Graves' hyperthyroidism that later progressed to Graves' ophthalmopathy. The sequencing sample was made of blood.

CDR3 amino acids: CASILGPSYEQYF. The chain combines TRBV6-9 with TRBJ2-7; the table calls TRBD1, which could not be checked here. CDR1 and CDR2 (germline): MNHGY, SVAAGI. Termini included, the CDR3 measures 13 amino acids.